The 26 T cell receptor beta chains given below trace back to one sample, sequenced in a study of response to subunit inactivated influenza vaccine. From the RT-PCR reads, TCRdb called clonotypes with MiXCR, one entry per CDR3 protein. Of 450,000 to 600,000 distinct CDR3 sequences in the sample, 7.6% were seen once. Sample: PBMCs from blood, taken less than 30 months after vaccination. The origin of the receptors is a man aged 45 to 70 who received an inactivated influenza vaccine.

This clonotype was counted ten times or more. The J gene is TRBJ2-2, the V gene TRBV12-3 or TRBV12-4, with 10 bases aligning to TRBD1. V lost 6 bases to trimming and J lost 4 bases; unmatched junction nucleotides: 5. This CDR3 has 15 residues. CDR3 DNA sequence: TGTGCCAGCAGCCCGGACAGGGGGATCACCGGGGAGCTGTTTTTT. The encoded protein is CASSPDRGITGELFF.

The chain joins TRBV4-3 to TRBJ2-1; TRBD1 matches at 7 bases. V lost 3 bases, J lost 2 bases, and 10 bases stayed unmatched. Germline CDR1 LGHNA, CDR2 YSLEER. CDR3 length: 17 residues. The CDR3 reads CASSHSLPGTAYNEQFF. The CDR3 nucleotides are TGCGCCAGCAGCCATTCTTTACCGGGGACAGCCTACAATGAGCAGTTCTTC.

This clonotype was seen only a few times. The chain has TRBV6-1 and TRBJ2-7, with D perhaps given as TRBD1 or TRBD2 (5 bases each). In germline, CDR1 is MNHNS, CDR2 SASEGT. This CDR3 comprises 14 residues. Trimming took off 6 bases at V and 6 bases at J, with 18 bases between the two ends. CDR3: CASRTGGPEGEQYF. CDR3 nucleotides: TGTGCCAGCAGAACAGGAGGCCCCGAAGGCGAGCAGTACTTC.

This clonotype was picked up a small number of times. The chain carries TRBV5-1 and TRBJ2-1, with no clear D. V lost 0 bases, J lost 8 bases, and 9 bases lay in between. The CDR3 is 13 residues long. The germline V gene has CDR1 SGHRS and CDR2 YFSETQ. CDR3 loop: CASSLVRVDEQFF. DNA for the CDR3: TGCGCCAGCAGCTTGGTAAGAGTCGATGAGCAGTTCTTC. The full variable domain, rest sourced from reference TRBV5-1 and TRBJ2-1, is KAGVTQTPRYLIKTRGQQVTLSCSPISGHRSVSWYQQTPGQGLQFLFEYFSETQRNKGNFPGRFSGRQFSNSRSEMNVSTLELGDSALYLCASSLVRVDEQFFGPGTRLTVL.

This chain joins TRBV15 and TRBJ2-2, with 7 bases lining up with TRBD1. The CDR3 is 18 residues long. V dropped 0 bases and J dropped 1; count of bases not matched to a gene: 8. Germline CDR1 LNHNV, CDR2 YYDKDF (reference sequence). The CDR3: CATSRELTGSLNTGELFF. CDR3 nucleotide sequence: TGTGCCACCAGCAGAGAACTGACAGGGTCTTTGAACACCGGGGAGCTGTTTTTT.

This clonotype was observed a handful of times. This rearrangement joins TRBV12-3 or TRBV12-4 to TRBJ1-5; TRBD1 aligns across 7 bases. Trimming at V came to 6 bases and at J to 7 bases, leaving 12 bases not matched to a gene. The CDR3 spans 15 residues. CDR3 in amino acids: CASSRDSQIRQPQHF. The CDR3 region has the DNA TGTGCCAGCAGCAGGGACAGTCAAATTAGGCAGCCCCAGCATTTT.

This chain connects TRBV5-1 to TRBJ2-1, with D uncertain. The CDR3 covers 15 residues. Trimming stripped 3 bases from V and 0 bases from J, with 10 bases between. From germline, CDR1 is SGHRS and CDR2 YFSETQ. CDR3 DNA sequence: TGCGCCAGCAGCTCCCAGTTTACCTCCTACAATGAGCAGTTCTTC. Translated, it gives CASSSQFTSYNEQFF.

This clonotype was found a few times. This rearrangement joins TRBV4-3 to TRBJ2-5; D might be TRBD2 (5 bases). The CDR3 loop spans 14 amino acids. V lost 0 bases and J 4 bases, leaving 9 bases between the germline ends. Germline V gives CDR1 LGHNA, CDR2 YSLEER. Here the CDR3 DNA reads TGCGCCAGCAGCCAAGACCCAGAGGGAGAGACCCAGTACTTC. As protein: CASSQDPEGETQYF.

V and J are TRBV14 and TRBJ2-7; TRBD1 aligns across 12 bases. With V trimmed by 4 bases and J by 3 bases, 10 bases remained unmatched. The CDR3 runs to 17 residues. Germline V gives CDR1 SGHDN, CDR2 FVKESK. CDR3 in amino acids: CASSPPSGTGGIYEQYF. The CDR3 DNA is TGTGCCAGCAGCCCACCTTCTGGGACAGGGGGCATCTACGAGCAGTACTTC.

This clonotype came up many times. The chain joins TRBV27 to TRBJ2-7, with 7 bases matching TRBD2. Germline CDR1 MNHEY, CDR2 SMNVEV (reference sequence). The length of the CDR3 is 15 residues. Trimming removed 0 bases from V and 2 bases from J; junction bases left unmatched: 4. The CDR3 is CASSLSFAGAYEQYF. In nucleotides, the CDR3 is TGTGCCAGCAGTTTATCGTTCGCGGGAGCCTACGAGCAGTACTTC.

V gene TRBV5-1 combines with J gene TRBJ2-5; 9 bases line up with TRBD1. V lost 0 bases and J lost 10; bases outside the gene matches: 10. Germline V gives CDR1 SGHRS, CDR2 YFSETQ. CDR3 size: 15 residues. The CDR3 region is CASSLETGTGSGQYF. The CDR3 DNA sequence: TGCGCCAGCAGCTTGGAGACTGGGACAGGGAGCGGCCAGTACTTC.

This clonotype appeared many times. The chain is built from TRBV2 and TRBJ2-2; D perhaps matches TRBD1 (5 bases). CDR1 is SNHLY and CDR2 is FYNNEI in the germline V gene. V lost 3 bases to trimming and J lost 2 bases, with 16 bases between them. This CDR3 is 17 amino acids long. The CDR3 protein is CASSDYFLDKNTGELFF. CDR3 coding DNA: TGTGCCAGCAGTGATTATTTCTTGGACAAAAACACCGGGGAGCTGTTTTTT.

This clonotype was detected ten times or more. The J gene is TRBJ1-2, the V gene TRBV28, with 10 bases lining up with TRBD1. The germline V gene encodes CDR1 MDHEN and CDR2 SYDVKM. V was clipped by 1 base and J by 5 bases; unmatched bases: 7. The CDR3 has 16 residues. The CDR3 nucleotides read TGTGCCAGCAGTTTATTCTCCCCGGGACAGGGGTATGGCTACACCTTC. This translates into CASSLFSPGQGYGYTF.

This clonotype came up many times. The chain uses TRBV7-3 and TRBJ1-6; D might be TRBD1 (5 bases). The CDR3 contains 14 residues. Germline loops: CDR1 SGHTA, CDR2 FQGTGA. Trimming shortened V by 1 base and J by 8 bases, and 9 bases separated the two germline ends. CDR3 nucleotide sequence: TGTGCCAGCAGCTTAAATCCGGGGGATTCACCCCTCCACTTT. Protein: CASSLNPGDSPLHF.

This clonotype showed up just a few times. The chain links TRBV15 to TRBJ2-2; maybe TRBD1 (5 bases). With 0 bases removed from V and 0 bases from J, the gap between germline ends came to 8 bases. CDR3 length equals 16 residues. Germline V lookup: CDR1 LNHNV, CDR2 YYDKDF (reference sequence). The CDR3 DNA reads as TGTGCCACCAGCAGAGAGGCAGGGTCGAACACCGGGGAGCTGTTTTTT. This translates into CATSREAGSNTGELFF.

This clonotype turned up a few times. V gene TRBV3-1 combines with J gene TRBJ2-7, with D hard to call. CDR1 and CDR2 from the germline V gene are LGHDT and YNNKEL (reference sequence). V lost 4 bases, J lost 6 bases, and 10 bases lay in between. This CDR3 is built from 12 residues. CDR3 in DNA: TGTGCCAGCAGCCGTTACGGTGGCGAGCAGTACTTC. This codes for CASSRYGGEQYF.

The chain uses TRBV7-6 and TRBJ2-2; 8 nucleotides align to TRBD2. Trimming at V came to 2 bases and at J to 6 bases, leaving 8 bases not matched to a gene. The CDR3 loop spans 16 amino acids. CDR1 and CDR2 from the germline V gene are SGHVS and FNYEAQ. The CDR3 loop reads CASSLSAGGFAGELFF. The CDR3 bases are TGTGCCAGCAGCTTATCGGCGGGAGGTTTCGCCGGGGAGCTGTTTTTT.

Comments on this clonotype: A clone one base away is much larger, so this may be a read error. This chain connects TRBV7-2 to TRBJ2-5, with 7 positions matching TRBD1. The germline V gene encodes CDR1 SGHTA and CDR2 FQGNSA. The CDR3 totals 11 residues. J lost 9 bases, V lost 10 bases, and 8 bases had no gene match. DNA of the CDR3: TGTGCCACCAGTCGACAGGGTCCCCAGTACTTC. This encodes CATSRQGPQYF.

This clonotype has only a few counts. The V call is TRBV7-9, the J call TRBJ1-1; no definite D call. The CDR3 is 17 amino acids. Germline V gives CDR1 SEHNR, CDR2 FQNEAQ (reference sequence). V gave up 4 bases and J gave up 5 bases, with 23 bases separating them. CDR3 bases: TGTGCCAGCAGCTCCAGTAGCCGTCAGGCAAGAGGAACTGAAGCTTTCTTT. The encoded protein is CASSSSSRQARGTEAFF.

This clonotype was picked up many times. The V call is TRBV4-1, the J call TRBJ1-1; D unclear. CDR1 and CDR2 from the germline V gene are MGHRA and YSYEKL. The CDR3 is made up of 15 amino acids. The V end lost 4 bases, the J end lost 5 bases, and 17 bases lay between the germline ends. CDR3 nucleotide sequence: TGCGCCAGCAGCCCTAGCAGCCAGGCGAGGACTGAAGCTTTCTTT. Amino acid sequence: CASSPSSQARTEAFF.

In this sample, this clonotype turned up a few times. The genes are TRBV20-1 and TRBJ2-3; D is possibly TRBD1 (6 bases). The V gene's germline CDR1 is DFQATT and CDR2 SNEGSKA (reference sequence). The V gene lost 1 base and the J gene lost 4 bases, with 15 bases spanning the gap. The CDR3 is 15 residues long. The CDR3 region has the DNA TGCAGTGCTAGAGTTTATGGGACATTGGCAGATACGCAGTATTTT. Protein sequence: CSARVYGTLADTQYF.

This rearrangement joins TRBV15 to TRBJ2-7; D uncertain. V lost 4 bases to trimming and J lost 0 bases, with 10 bases between them. Looked up from germline, CDR1 is LNHNV and CDR2 is YYDKDF (reference sequence). The CDR3 contains 14 residues. CDR3 DNA: TGTGCCACCAGCACTGAGACGACCTCCTACGAGCAGTACTTC. Amino acid sequence: CATSTETTSYEQYF.

To note about this clonotype: Germline and junction disagree at one end, which may indicate a read error. This chain connects TRBV7-9 to TRBJ2-5, with D uncertain. Germline CDR1 is SEHNR and CDR2 is FQNEAQ (reference sequence). The CDR3 runs 14 residues. DNA for the CDR3: TGTGCCAGCAGCAAACATCAACGGCAAGAGACCCAGTACTTT. Its protein is CASSKHQRQETQYF. Drawing the rest from reference TRBV7-9 and TRBJ2-5, the complete variable domain is DTGVSQNPRHKITKRGQNVTFRCDPISEHNRLYWYRQTLGQGPEFLTYFQNEAQLEKSRLLSDRFSAERPKGSFSTLEIQRTEQGDSAMYLCASSKHQRQETQYFGPGTRLLVL.

Concerning this clonotype itself: Possible read error: a much larger clone is one base away. The chain is built from TRBV3-1 and TRBJ2-7; 9 bases match TRBD2. V lost 8 bases to trimming and J lost 1 base; unmatched junction nucleotides: 18. The germline CDR1 and CDR2 sequences are LGHDT and YNNKEL (reference sequence). This CDR3 comprises 18 residues. Here the CDR3 DNA reads TGTGCCAGCTGCCGCGGGGTGCTGAGTAGCGGGGGATCCTACGAGCAGTACTTC. Its protein is CASCRGVLSSGGSYEQYF.

This clonotype was seen repeatedly, ten times or more. The chain combines TRBV20-1 with TRBJ2-5; D uncertain. CDR3 length: 14 amino acids. The germline CDR1 and CDR2 sequences are DFQATT and SNEGSKA (reference sequence). Trimming took 2 bases from V and 0 from J, leaving 10 bases between them. Written as DNA, the CDR3 is TGCAGTGCTAGACAGCAAAGATACCAAGAGACCCAGTACTTC. Protein sequence: CSARQQRYQETQYF.

This clonotype occurred a few times. CDR3 nucleotides: TGTGCCAGCAGCCTCATCGGGGCGGTAGGAGAGACCCAGTACTTC. Amino acid sequence: CASSLIGAVGETQYF. V is TRBV7-9 and J is TRBJ2-5; D possibly matches TRBD1 or TRBD2 (5 bases each). Germline CDR1 SEHNR, CDR2 FQNEAQ (reference sequence). Between the trimmed V and J ends, which lost 5 bases and 4 bases, there was a span of 17 bases. The CDR3 extends over 15 amino acids.